These 9 T cell receptor beta chains were sequenced from one sample in a study of regulatory T cells in long-lasting Graves disease. Time point defined: persistent/refractory GD, antithyroid drugs over 5 years with positive TRAb. From RNA extracted from PBMCs, the TCR library was made. In building TCR beta libraries, iRepertoire HTBI primers were used together with Arm-PCR of CDR3 regions. TCRdb re-called the multiplex PCR reads with MiXCR, one entry per CDR3 protein. The sample shows 700,000 or so distinct CDR3 sequences, about 30% of them seen only once. Sequences were derived from peripheral blood mononuclear cells (PBMCs), sampled when the disease was refractory, from a patient treated with antithyroid drugs. Source of these receptors: a female donor with Graves disease.

Concerning this clonotype: A much larger clonotype is one base distant, so this may be a read error. The rearrangement links TRBV28 to TRBJ2-2; 9 bases match TRBD1. Germline CDR1 is MDHEN and CDR2 is SYDVKM. The CDR3 covers 18 residues. V was clipped by 5 bases and J by 1 base; unmatched bases: 11. The CDR3, as DNA: TGTGCCAGCAGTCTTTTTACGATGACAGGGGGGAACACCGGGGAGCTGTTTTTT. Protein: CASSLFTMTGGNTGELFF.

This clonotype was seen ten or more times. This chain connects TRBV28 to TRBJ1-2, with 12 bases matching TRBD1. The V gene's germline CDR1 is MDHEN and CDR2 SYDVKM. This CDR3 is 16 amino acids long. Trimming at V came to 1 base and at J to 4 bases, leaving 4 bases not matched to a gene. CDR3 nucleotides: TGTGCCAGCAGTTTATCAGGGACAGGGGGCGGCTATGGCTACACCTTC. Translated: CASSLSGTGGGYGYTF.

This clonotype was counted between two and nine times. The CDR3 region has the DNA TGTGCCAGCAGCCCCCGCACAGGGATGGAAAACACCATATATTTT. Translation gives CASSPRTGMENTIYF. V is TRBV3-1 and J is TRBJ1-3; a possible D gene is TRBD1 (6 bases). There are 15 residues in the CDR3. Germline CDR1 reads LGHDT; CDR2 reads YNNKEL (reference sequence). Deletions cut 4 bases from V and 6 bases from J, with 16 bases between.

The V and J genes are TRBV6-1 and TRBJ1-1; TRBD1 might be the D (6 bases). This CDR3 comprises 16 residues. The germline V and J ends were trimmed by 8 bases and 3 bases, with 22 bases remaining between them. Germline V CDR1 and CDR2: MNHNS, SASEGT. CDR3 amino acids: CASGSLLQGRDTEAFF. The CDR3 DNA follows: TGTGCCAGCGGATCCCTCCTACAGGGTAGGGACACTGAAGCTTTCTTT.

The rearrangement joins TRBV20-1 to TRBJ2-5; 7 nucleotides agree with TRBD2. The CDR3 covers 14 residues. V lost 6 bases to trimming and J lost 3 bases; unmatched junction nucleotides: 10. Germline CDR1 is DFQATT and CDR2 is SNEGSKA (reference sequence). CDR3 sequence: CSAAAVLAEETQYF. CDR3 nucleotide sequence: TGCAGTGCCGCAGCGGTCCTAGCGGAAGAGACCCAGTACTTC.

In its sample, this clonotype was seen many times. This chain links TRBV12-3 or TRBV12-4 with TRBJ1-1; 8 nucleotides align to TRBD1. After removal of 7 bases from V and 4 bases from J, the junction contained 8 bases not matched to a gene. The CDR3 extends over 14 amino acids. The CDR3 loop reads CASNERTGGTEAFF. CDR3 DNA: TGTGCCAGCAATGAACGAACAGGGGGCACTGAAGCTTTCTTT.

The chain couples TRBV20-1 to TRBJ2-7; D ambiguous. Germline assignment: CDR1 DFQATT and CDR2 SNEGSKA (reference sequence). V was shortened by 1 base and J by 3 bases, with 10 bases between the two germline ends. The CDR3 loop spans 13 amino acids. This CDR3 reads CSARVHVDYEQYF. The CDR3 region has the DNA TGCAGTGCTAGAGTTCACGTGGACTACGAGCAGTACTTC.

The chain uses TRBV29-1 and TRBJ1-1; tentatively, D is TRBD1 (5 bases). V lost 3 bases to trimming and J lost 8 bases, with 16 bases between them. Germline lookup yields CDR1 SQVTM and CDR2 ANQGSEA. The CDR3 sequence is 13 residues long. DNA of the CDR3: TGCAGCGTTGATTCTCAGTGGGGGGGGGAAGCTTTCTTT. This encodes CSVDSQWGGEAFF.

Ten or more counts support this clonotype. The V call is TRBV11-2, the J call TRBJ2-4; TRBD1 is a possible D gene (6 bases). Germline CDR1 SGHAT, CDR2 FQNNGV. The V and J ends lost 0 bases and 3 bases respectively, with 15 bases between them. This CDR3 comprises 17 residues. CDR3 loop: CASSLEGRGIVKNIQYF. The CDR3 DNA reads as TGTGCCAGCAGCTTAGAGGGCAGGGGTATAGTCAAAAACATTCAGTACTTC. Variable domain in full (rest from reference TRBV11-2 and TRBJ2-4): EAGVAQSPRYKIIEKRQSVAFWCNPISGHATLYWYQQILGQGPKLLIQFQNNGVVDDSQLPKDRFSAERLKGVDSTLKIQPAKLEDSAVYLCASSLEGRGIVKNIQYFGAGTRLSVL.